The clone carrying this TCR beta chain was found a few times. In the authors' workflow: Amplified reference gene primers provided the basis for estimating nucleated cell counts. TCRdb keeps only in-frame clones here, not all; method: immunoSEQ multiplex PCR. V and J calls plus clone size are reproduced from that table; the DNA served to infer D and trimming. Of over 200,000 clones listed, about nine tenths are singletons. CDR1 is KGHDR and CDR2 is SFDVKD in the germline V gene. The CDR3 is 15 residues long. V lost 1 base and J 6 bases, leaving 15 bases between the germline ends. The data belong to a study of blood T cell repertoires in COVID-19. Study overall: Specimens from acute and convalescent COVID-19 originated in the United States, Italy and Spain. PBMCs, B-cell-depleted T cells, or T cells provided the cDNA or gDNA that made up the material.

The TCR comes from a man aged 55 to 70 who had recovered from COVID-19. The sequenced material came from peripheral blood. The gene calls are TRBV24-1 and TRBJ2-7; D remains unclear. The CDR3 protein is CATSDFMCGYFEQYF. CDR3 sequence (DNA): TGTGCCACCAGTGATTTCATGTGCGGTTACTTCGAGCAGTACTTC.